The source of this T cell receptor beta chain is a study of identical twins. Comment on this clonotype: Its specificity is unknown.

Study results and limitations: Out-of-frame alpha sequences that twins shared showed excess low generation probability.

TCRdb redid the calling of the 5' RACE reads with MiXCR, one entry per CDR3 protein. The sample consists of 430,000 or so distinct CDR3 sequences, 24% of them appearing once. The germline gives CDR1 LGHNA, CDR2 YNFKEQ. The trim removed 0 bases at V and 2 bases at J, leaving 4 bases unmatched. This CDR3 region has 17 residues. The same data also contributed to another study, on T cells expressing NK-cell markers.

The receptor's source is a woman aged 18-29 years in good health. This chain links TRBV4-2 with TRBJ2-2; TRBD1 aligns across 9 bases. The sample comprised CD4+ T cells sorted from blood. CDR3 in DNA: TGTGCCAGCAGCCAAGAAAGGACAGGGGCCAACACCGGGGAGCTGTTTTTT. This sequence encodes CASSQERTGANTGELFF.